A single sample is the source of the 15 T cell receptor beta chains below, sequenced in a study of blood T cell repertoires in COVID-19. Generated by immunoSEQ multiplex PCR, the TCRdb table keeps only in-frame clones and is missing some. The table has 250,000 to 400,000 clones, around nine tenths seen once. Source material: PBMCs or T cells enriched from blood (not recorded which). These receptors were taken from a man aged 55 to 69 who had recovered from COVID-19.

The chain has TRBV19 and TRBJ1-2; TRBD1 matches 8 bases. J lost 0 bases, V lost 3 bases, and 3 bases had no gene match. This CDR3 comprises 15 residues. Per the germline V gene, CDR1 is LNHDA and CDR2 is SQIVND (reference sequence). In DNA, the CDR3 is TGTGCCAGTAGTATTACAGGGGGGACTAACTATGGCTACACCTTC. Amino acids: CASSITGGTNYGYTF.

CDR3 amino acids: CASRLLQGLNTEAFF. CDR3 in DNA: TGCGCCAGCAGGCTCCTACAGGGGCTGAACACTGAAGCTTTCTTT. The chain employs TRBV5-1 and TRBJ1-1; 7 bases are a match to TRBD1. The CDR3 is 15 residues long. Germline V gene lookup returns CDR1 SGHRS and CDR2 YFSETQ. Losses at the gene ends were 5 bases for V and 0 bases for J; bases not matched to a gene: 7.

This rearrangement joins TRBV11-3 to TRBJ1-1, with 7 bases that match TRBD1. CDR3 size: 15 residues. The V gene's germline CDR1 is SGHNT and CDR2 YENEEA. V lost 5 bases to trimming and J lost 5 bases; unmatched junction nucleotides: 11. This chain's CDR3 is CASSPPQGVRTEAFF. Written as DNA, the CDR3 is TGTGCCAGCAGCCCCCCCCAGGGGGTGAGAACTGAAGCTTTCTTT.

The chain joins TRBV6-5 to TRBJ2-5, with D maybe TRBD1 (6 bases). Germline V lookup: CDR1 MNHEY, CDR2 SVGAGI. This CDR3 spans 14 amino acids. V was shortened by 3 bases and J by 2 bases, with 10 bases between the two germline ends. The CDR3 sequence is CASSYWGRQETQYF. For the CDR3, the DNA is TGTGCCAGCAGTTATTGGGGGCGACAAGAGACCCAGTACTTC.

The V call is TRBV4-1, the J call TRBJ2-1; 12 positions match TRBD2. CDR3 length equals 17 residues. The trim removed 3 bases at V and 7 bases at J, leaving 10 bases unmatched. The germline V gene has CDR1 MGHRA and CDR2 YSYEKL. The CDR3: CASSHATLAGGRNEQFF. In nucleotides, the CDR3 is TGCGCCAGCAGCCATGCTACCCTAGCGGGAGGGCGGAATGAGCAGTTCTTC.

V gene TRBV7-8 combines with J gene TRBJ1-5; TRBD1 agrees at 8 bases. V shed 1 base and J 6 bases; nucleotides not matched to a gene: 8. CDR1 is SGHVS and CDR2 is FQNEAQ in the germline V gene. This CDR3 contains 16 residues. CDR3 in amino acids: CASSLVAGGIGQPQHF. Written as DNA, the CDR3 is TGTGCCAGCAGCTTAGTCGCAGGGGGCATCGGTCAGCCCCAGCATTTT.

This clone was seen only once. The rearrangement uses TRBV25-1 and TRBJ2-5, with a weak D call TRBD1 (6 bases). In germline, CDR1 is MGHDK, CDR2 SYGVNS. The CDR3 sequence is 15 residues long. V lost 5 bases and J 1 base, leaving 14 bases between the germline ends. CDR3 amino acids: CASSSPGHLQETQYF. DNA of the CDR3: TGTGCCAGCAGTAGCCCGGGACACCTCCAAGAGACCCAGTACTTC.

The chain carries TRBV5-1 and TRBJ2-1, with 9 bases identical to TRBD2. The CDR3 extends over 16 amino acids. CDR1 is SGHRS, CDR2 YFSETQ, per germline. The V segment lost 4 bases and the J segment 8 bases; nucleotides outside the gene matches: 13. The DNA for the CDR3 is TGCGCCAGCAGCGGATCCCTTAGCGGGGGTATAGATGAGCAGTTCTTC. Residues: CASSGSLSGGIDEQFF.

The chain recombines TRBV5-4 with TRBJ2-4; 7 bases match TRBD1. J gave up 10 bases and V 4 bases, and 8 bases lay outside the gene matches. In germline, CDR1 is SGHNT, CDR2 YYREEE (reference sequence). This CDR3 is 13 amino acids long. The CDR3 protein is CASSRTGDVIQYF. As DNA, the CDR3 is TGTGCCAGCAGCCGTACAGGGGACGTGATTCAGTACTTC.

The CDR3 DNA sequence: TGTGCCAGCAGTCCGGACGGGGACTATGGCTACACCTTC. As protein: CASSPDGDYGYTF. This chain connects TRBV27 to TRBJ1-2; D uncertain. From germline, CDR1 is MNHEY and CDR2 SMNVEV (reference sequence). This CDR3 is 13 amino acids long. Trimming removed 5 bases from V and 3 bases from J, with 10 bases in between.

The gene calls are TRBV7-3 and TRBJ2-3; 11 nucleotides line up with TRBD2. Trimming took 4 bases from V and 5 from J; bases not matched to a gene: 11. The length of the CDR3 is 17 residues. Per the germline V gene, CDR1 is SGHTA and CDR2 is FQGTGA. The CDR3 nucleotides are TGTGCCAGCAGCTCCCCGAGCGTCGGACTAGCGGGAGATACGCAGTATTTT. Amino acid sequence: CASSSPSVGLAGDTQYF. Full variable domain (remainder filled in from reference TRBV7-3 and TRBJ2-3): GAGVSQTPSNKVTEKGKYVELRCDPISGHTALYWYRQSLGQGPEFLIYFQGTGAADDSGLPNDRFFAVRPEGSVSTLKIQRTERGDSAVYLCASSSPSVGLAGDTQYFGPGTRLTVL.

Only a few counts were recorded for this clone. V usage is TRBV27 and J usage is TRBJ2-2; tentative D call: TRBD1 (5 bases). This CDR3 is 15 amino acids long. Looked up from germline, CDR1 is MNHEY and CDR2 is SMNVEV (reference sequence). Trimming pared 5 bases from V and 0 bases from J, leaving 10 bases between. CDR3 sequence reads: CASSPWTSNTGELFF. CDR3 DNA sequence: TGTGCCAGCAGTCCATGGACATCGAACACCGGGGAGCTGTTTTTT.

The rearrangement joins TRBV30 to TRBJ1-2; D remains unclear. The germline CDR1 and CDR2 sequences are GTSNPN and SVGIG (reference sequence). The CDR3 is 12 residues long. Trimming took 4 bases from V and 2 from J, leaving 8 bases between them. This CDR3 is CAWTRENYGYTF. The DNA for the CDR3 is TGTGCCTGGACTAGGGAGAACTATGGCTACACCTTC.

The CDR3 protein is CASSWDKEGNTEAFF. The CDR3 bases are TGTGCCAGTAGCTGGGACAAAGAGGGGAACACTGAAGCTTTCTTT. The chain has TRBV19 and TRBJ1-1; TRBD1 is a possible D gene (6 bases). This CDR3 region has 15 residues. The germline V gene encodes CDR1 LNHDA and CDR2 SQIVND (reference sequence). V dropped 6 bases and J dropped 1 base, with 15 bases sitting between them. The variable domain in full, with the rest retrieved from reference TRBV19 and TRBJ1-1, is DGGITQSPKYLFRKEGQNVTLSCEQNLNHDAMYWYRQDPGQGLRLIYYSQIVNDFQKGDIAEGYSVSREKKESFPLTVTSAQKNPTAFYLCASSWDKEGNTEAFFGQGTRLTVV.

The CDR3 here is CASSLIRQGEQYF. CDR3 DNA sequence: TGTGCCAGCAGTTTAATACGGCAGGGCGAGCAGTACTTC. The V and J genes are TRBV12-3 or TRBV12-4 and TRBJ2-7; a possible D gene is TRBD1 (5 bases). The CDR3 length is 13 residues. Trimming took off 2 bases at V and 6 bases at J, with 11 bases between the two ends.